This TCR beta chain was captured in a study of blood T cell repertoires in COVID-19. Study background: Some COVID-19 samples were acute and others convalescent; all came from the United States, Italy and Spain. PBMCs, B-cell-depleted T cells, or T cells provided the cDNA or gDNA that made up the material.

Trimming took 5 bases from V and 3 from J; bases not matched to a gene: 6. Germline V gives CDR1 PRHDT, CDR2 FYEKMQ (reference sequence). The CDR3 consists of 16 residues. Original methodology: Reference gene primer amplification gave estimated nucleated cell counts. Libraries were prepared by immunoSEQ multiplex PCR; TCRdb keeps only in-frame clonotypes and omits some of them. D and trimming come from the DNA, and the V and J calls and clone size come from that table. This sample yields around 260,000 clones, of which roughly 87% are seen a single time; about 14% belongs to the top ten. The chain employs TRBV13 and TRBJ2-7, with 14 nucleotides matching TRBD2. The specimen sequenced was peripheral blood. The clonotype originates from a human donor in a cohort sampled during active COVID-19. The CDR3 sequence: CASSLRTSGGYYEQYF. The CDR3 DNA reads as TGTGCCAGCAGCCTTAGGACTAGCGGGGGGTACTACGAGCAGTACTTC.